This TCR beta chain was sequenced in a study of chemoradiotherapy in HPV16-positive cancers. Study-wide results and limits: During treatment, candidate HPV-specific clones and E7-related motifs expanded in tumor.

Clones were sequenced by immunoSEQ multiplex PCR, and TCRdb holds only the in-frame ones, with some missing. The sample has roughly 21,000 clones, around 87% seen once. The germline gives CDR1 SGHTA, CDR2 FQGNSA. Trimming took 5 bases from V and 1 from J, leaving 14 bases between them. The CDR3 runs to 16 residues. For this clone: The target antigen is unknown.

Sequencing was performed on blood, taken from a patient who underwent chemoradiotherapy. The chain combines TRBV7-2 with TRBJ2-2; no firm D call. This clonotype was obtained from a human donor with HPV-associated anogenital cancer. The CDR3 DNA reads TGTGCCAGCAGCAAAAGGGTTGGATGGAACACCGGGGAGCTGTTTTTT. Protein product: CASSKRVGWNTGELFF.